These 4 T cell receptor beta chains share one sample of origin, sequenced in a study of T-cell reconstitution after alpha-beta-depleted transplantation in children (dated by TCRdb to the mid-2010s). The method behind the library was PCR. Instrument used: Illumina HiSeq 2500. Molecular barcoding was employed in the preparation of TCR libraries, with unique molecular identifiers being used to normalize TCRbeta repertoire quantification. TCRdb cleaned the public reads at Q25 with fastp, built clones with MiXCR and kept in-frame beta chains. A single entry per CDR3 protein holds the most common genes and DNA from its merged rows. The sample has roughly 160,000 distinct CDR3 sequences on record, 11% of them singletons. Jointly, the top ten make up over 10% of the sample. The treatment or condition label of this sample denotes: allogeneic hematopoietic cell transplantation with graft depleted of TCRalphabeta T cells and CD19 B cells.

The sample consisted of PBMCs, taken before TCRalphabeta/CD19-depleted stem cell transplant. These receptors all come from a boy between 2 and 10 years old with acute myeloid leukemia, due to receive a stem cell transplant.

This clonotype was observed many times. This sequence joins TRBV20-1 and TRBJ2-2; 7 bases line up with TRBD2. Trimming removed 0 bases from V and 7 bases from J; junction bases left unmatched: 5. The CDR3 loop spans 14 amino acids. CDR1 is DFQATT and CDR2 is SNEGSKA in the germline V gene (reference sequence). The CDR3 DNA is TGCAGTGCTAGAGATGTGGGGGGGTTCGGGGAGCTGTTTTTT. Its protein product is CSARDVGGFGELFF.

This clonotype was seen repeatedly, ten times or more. The CDR3 spells CASSQAYLGYGYTF. The CDR3 region has the DNA TGCGCCAGCAGCCAAGCATACCTAGGCTACGGCTACACCTTC. The rearrangement joins TRBV4-1 to TRBJ1-2, with D unclear. CDR3 length equals 14 residues. Looked up from germline, CDR1 is MGHRA and CDR2 is YSYEKL. The V end was cut by 1 base, the J end by 8 bases, with 14 bases between.

At least ten counts were recorded for this clonotype. V gene TRBV6-1 combines with J gene TRBJ1-5, with a weak D call TRBD1 (6 bases). Trimming cost V 6 bases and J 4 bases, with 13 bases left between them. Looked up from germline, CDR1 is MNHNS and CDR2 is SASEGT. The CDR3 totals 14 residues. The CDR3 coding sequence is TGTGCCAGCAGCCCGGACAGTACGAATCAGCCCCAGCATTTT. It translates to CASSPDSTNQPQHF.

This clonotype was seen ten or more times. The chain employs TRBV5-6 and TRBJ2-1; 7 bases map to TRBD2. Germline CDR1 reads SGHDT; CDR2 reads YYEEEE. This CDR3 is 16 amino acids long. The J segment lost 4 bases and the V segment lost 5 bases, leaving 12 bases of the junction unmatched. CDR3 region: CASSLSGAGIYNEQFF. Written as DNA, the CDR3 is TGTGCCAGCAGTCTCTCTGGAGCGGGGATTTACAATGAGCAGTTCTTC. The entire variable domain, with the rest obtained from reference TRBV5-6 and TRBJ2-1, is as follows: DAGVTQSPTHLIKTRGQQVTLRCSPKSGHDTVSWYQQALGQGPQFIFQYYEEEERQRGNFPDRFSGHQFPNYSSELNVNALLLGDSALYLCASSLSGAGIYNEQFFGPGTRLTVL.